This T cell receptor beta chain was profiled in a study of human versus mouse CDR3 diversity and MHC coevolution. Study-level findings and limits: Mice had fewer CDR3 deletions and insertions than humans on average.

Cells were CD45RO-negative CD62L-positive naive CD4 T cells sorted from PBMCs. Germline V CDR1 and CDR2: SEHNR, FQNEAQ (reference sequence). Trimming at V came to 4 bases and at J to 5 bases, leaving 4 bases not matched to a gene. The length of the CDR3 is 15 residues. For this clone: Antigen unknown.

Data came from immunoSEQ multiplex PCR; TCRdb stores just in-frame clones and leaves some out. This sample has roughly 81,000 clones, with 93% found just once. V gene TRBV7-9 combines with J gene TRBJ2-3; 12 positions match TRBD2. The sequenced material came from naive CD4+ T cells from blood. Subset described: CD45RO-negative CD62L-positive naive CD4 T cells. The clonotype was recovered from a person aged 25 to 75 in good health. Written as DNA, the CDR3 is TGTGCCAGCAGCTCTATGACTAGCGGGGGAGATACGCAGTATTTT. It encodes CASSSMTSGGDTQYF.